Here is one T cell receptor (beta chain) with its context. The data were obtained in a study of shared clonotypes between healthy human individuals. The method was immunoSEQ multiplex PCR; TCRdb's version includes in-frame clones alone and lacks a portion of them. There are over 1.4 million clones in the sample; roughly 96% occur only once, and 1.2% lies in the top ten. Sequenced input: naive CD4+ T cells sorted from blood. Subset denoted: CD45RA+ positively selected. The receptor's source is a man aged 25-40 years in good health.

CDR3 protein: CASSVLAADTGELFF. DNA of the CDR3: TGTGCCAGCAGCGTCCTAGCCGCGGACACCGGGGAGCTGTTTTTT. The chain employs TRBV9 and TRBJ2-2; possibly TRBD2 for D (5 bases). This CDR3 comprises 15 residues. The V and J ends lost 2 bases and 3 bases respectively, with 11 bases between them. Per germline, CDR1 SGDLS and CDR2 YYNGEE.